What follows are 8 T cell receptor beta chains derived from one specimen sequenced in a study of T cell changes during pregnancy in multiple sclerosis. The protocol was immunoSEQ multiplex PCR, while the TCRdb copy is restricted to in-frame clones and leaves out a portion. The sample yields approximately 60,000 clones, 91% seen once. This specimen was peripheral blood, taken before pregnancy. These receptors were taken from a female donor with multiple sclerosis, enrolled in a pregnancy study.

In its sample, this clone was seen a few times. The rearrangement links TRBV6-5 to TRBJ1-2; TRBD1 aligns across 11 bases. Unmatched junction bases numbered 6, after V lost 5 bases and J lost 7 bases. The germline V gene encodes CDR1 MNHEY and CDR2 SVGAGI. The CDR3 totals 14 residues. CDR3 sequence: CASSPGQGVGGYTF. The CDR3 coding sequence is TGTGCCAGCAGTCCGGGACAGGGGGTGGGTGGCTACACCTTC.

V is TRBV4-1 and J is TRBJ1-1; D is uncertain. There are 14 residues in the CDR3. Germline V gene lookup returns CDR1 MGHRA and CDR2 YSYEKL. The germline V and J ends were trimmed by 0 bases and 5 bases, with 10 bases remaining between them. The CDR3 DNA follows: TGCGCCAGCAGCCAAGATCGAGGTGAGACTGAAGCTTTCTTT. This gives the protein CASSQDRGETEAFF.

This chain joins TRBV6-5 and TRBJ2-3; a weak D match, TRBD2 (7 bases). V was pared by 2 bases and J by 4 bases, with 16 bases between. Germline V gives CDR1 MNHEY, CDR2 SVGAGI. The CDR3 is made up of 16 amino acids. This CDR3 is CASSYRGGAGADTQYF. CDR3 DNA sequence: TGTGCCAGCAGTTACAGGGGGGGGGCCGGCGCAGATACGCAGTATTTT.

The V and J genes are TRBV7-8 and TRBJ1-1; possible D gene TRBD1, 5 bases. CDR3 length: 15 residues. Germline assignment: CDR1 SGHVS and CDR2 FQNEAQ. V lost 0 bases to trimming and J lost 1 base, with 9 bases between them. The CDR3 loop is CASSLAGGWNTEAFF. Written as DNA, the CDR3 is TGTGCCAGCAGCTTAGCGGGGGGTTGGAACACTGAAGCTTTCTTT.

The gene calls are TRBV6-5 and TRBJ2-1; D uncertain. V was shortened by 2 bases and J by 5 bases, with 10 bases between the two germline ends. This CDR3 is 14 amino acids long. In germline, CDR1 is MNHEY, CDR2 SVGAGI. The CDR3 DNA sequence: TGTGCCAGCAGTTACGGCCCCAGGCACAATGAGCAGTTCTTC. The encoded protein is CASSYGPRHNEQFF.

V and J are TRBV4-3 and TRBJ2-2, with 8 bases fitting TRBD2. Germline V gene lookup returns CDR1 LGHNA and CDR2 YSLEER. With 5 bases clipped from V and 5 bases from J, the junction kept 13 bases outside the gene matches. CDR3 length: 17 amino acids. CDR3 DNA sequence: TGCGCCAGCAGCGCCCAACCGACGGGGGGGCGTACCGGGGAGCTGTTTTTT. It codes for CASSAQPTGGRTGELFF.

As concerns this clone: The junction departs from germline at one end; a sequencing error may be responsible. This chain links TRBV7-7 with TRBJ2-7, with TRBD2 identical over 10 bases. Germline-derived CDR1 and CDR2 are SSHAT and FNYEAQ (reference sequence). This CDR3 has 16 amino acids. The CDR3 reads CASSPISGGTTYEQYF. CDR3 bases: TGTGCTAGCAGCCCGATTAGCGGGGGGACAACCTACGAGCAGTACTTC.

The V call is TRBV7-2, the J call TRBJ1-5; 10 bases are shared with TRBD1. The J segment lost 5 bases and the V segment lost 0 bases, leaving 7 bases of the junction unmatched. CDR3 length: 17 residues. Germline-derived CDR1 and CDR2 are SGHTA and FQGNSA. The CDR3 nucleotides are TGTGCCAGCAGCTTAGCCCGGACAGGGGGAGCTGATCAGCCCCAGCATTTT. The encoded protein is CASSLARTGGADQPQHF.